These 21 T cell receptor beta chains were sequenced from one sample in a study of PD-L1 blockade in urothelial cancer. Time point given: pretreatment peripheral blood. Profiled with immunoSEQ multiplex PCR; TCRdb holds only in-frame clones, not every one. The table has fewer than 45,000 clones, approximately 91% seen once. This material consisted of PBMCs, taken around atezolizumab (anti-PD-L1) treatment. Every receptor here comes from a donor at least 40 years old with urothelial cancer.

This clone was seen only a few times. This rearrangement joins TRBV11-2 to TRBJ1-2; unclear D gene. The CDR3 spans 13 residues. The V gene's germline CDR1 is SGHAT and CDR2 FQNNGV. Trimming pared 4 bases from V and 4 bases from J, leaving 10 bases between. In DNA form, the CDR3 reads TGTGCCAGCAGCTCCGAGGTGGCCTATGGCTACACCTTC. It yields the protein CASSSEVAYGYTF.

The V and J genes are TRBV7-3 and TRBJ2-7; TRBD2 aligns across 7 bases. V lost 0 bases and J lost 4; bases outside the gene matches: 6. There are 15 residues in the CDR3. From germline, CDR1 is SGHTA and CDR2 FQGTGA. CDR3 residues: CASSLTGEGPYEQYF. DNA for the CDR3: TGTGCCAGCAGCTTAACGGGGGAGGGCCCTTACGAGCAGTACTTC. Full variable domain (missing parts from reference TRBV7-3 and TRBJ2-7): GAGVSQTPSNKVTEKGKYVELRCDPISGHTALYWYRQSLGQGPEFLIYFQGTGAADDSGLPNDRFFAVRPEGSVSTLKIQRTERGDSAVYLCASSLTGEGPYEQYFGPGTRLTVT.

The chain's CDR3 is CAWTTSGRYEQYF. DNA of the CDR3: TGTGCCTGGACGACTAGCGGGAGGTACGAGCAGTACTTC. The chain carries TRBV30 and TRBJ2-7; TRBD2 matches 13 bases. In germline, CDR1 is GTSNPN, CDR2 SVGIG (reference sequence). The CDR3 is 13 residues long. Trimming removed 4 bases from V and 4 bases from J; junction bases left unmatched: 1.

This chain uses TRBV28 with TRBJ1-2, with 7 nucleotides matching TRBD1. The CDR3 length is 16 residues. Germline-derived CDR1 and CDR2 are MDHEN and SYDVKM. V gave up 4 bases and J gave up 1 base; unmatched junction bases: 9. CDR3 nucleotide sequence: TGTGCCAGCAGTTCCCCCGGGACAGCATTTAACTATGGCTACACCTTC. Translating it yields CASSSPGTAFNYGYTF.

This chain connects TRBV10-3 to TRBJ2-1; no clear D. The V gene's germline CDR1 is ENHRY and CDR2 SYGVKD. This CDR3 has 14 residues. V was clipped by 0 bases and J by 10 bases, with 13 bases between them. DNA for the CDR3: TGTGCCATCAGTGAGTCGACGGTGCGGAACGAGCAGTTCTTC. This encodes CAISESTVRNEQFF.

The chain carries TRBV18 and TRBJ2-1, with 12 nucleotides matching TRBD2. The CDR3 loop spans 16 amino acids. CDR1 is KGHSH and CDR2 is LQKENI in the germline V gene. The junction had 5 bases not matched to a gene; V was cut back by 2 bases and J by 6 bases. The CDR3 coding sequence is TGTGCCAGCTCACCATCGACTAGCGGGAGTGGCAATGAGCAGTTCTTC. Translation gives CASSPSTSGSGNEQFF. The complete variable domain, with remaining parts taken from reference TRBV18 and TRBJ2-1, reads NAGVMQNPRHLVRRRGQEARLRCSPMKGHSHVYWYRQLPEEGLKFMVYLQKENIIDESGMPKERFSAEFPKEGPSILRIQQVVRGDSAAYFCASSPSTSGSGNEQFFGPGTRLTVL.

The gene calls are TRBV6-5 and TRBJ2-2; weak D call: TRBD2 (6 bases). Germline V CDR1 and CDR2: MNHEY, SVGAGI. The CDR3 is 16 amino acids. V dropped 0 bases and J dropped 4 bases, with 12 bases sitting between them. CDR3: CASSYSTGVGTGELFF. The CDR3 DNA is TGTGCCAGCAGTTACTCTACGGGGGTCGGCACCGGGGAGCTGTTTTTT.

The chain joins TRBV4-1 to TRBJ2-7; TRBD1 might be the D (6 bases). This CDR3 region has 15 residues. Germline-derived CDR1 and CDR2 are MGHRA and YSYEKL. Trimming took off 1 base at V and 2 bases at J, with 12 bases between the two ends. The CDR3 loop is CASSQAGGSPYEQYF. The CDR3 nucleotides read TGCGCCAGCAGCCAAGCTGGGGGCTCCCCCTACGAGCAGTACTTC.

This clone was detected only a few times. The chain recombines TRBV19 with TRBJ2-5; D may be TRBD2 (6 bases). The CDR3 extends over 12 amino acids. The germline V gene has CDR1 LNHDA and CDR2 SQIVND (reference sequence). V was cut by 1 base and J by 7 bases, with 7 bases left in between. For the CDR3, the DNA is TGTGCCAGTAGTATAGGGGGAGGGACCCAGTACTTC. The encoded protein is CASSIGGGTQYF.

This sequence joins TRBV5-1 and TRBJ2-2; D is possibly TRBD1 (6 bases). Trimming removed 4 bases at V and 1 base at J, with 8 bases between. The CDR3 sequence is 14 residues long. Germline CDR1 reads SGHRS; CDR2 reads YFSETQ. The CDR3 DNA reads as TGCGCCAGCAGCCCGACAGGGAACACCGGGGAGCTGTTTTTT. Translated, it gives CASSPTGNTGELFF.

This clone is a singleton in its sample. V is TRBV5-1 and J is TRBJ2-7; no clear D gene. Trimming removed 0 bases at V and 1 base at J, with 8 bases between. This CDR3 has 14 residues. Germline V lookup: CDR1 SGHRS, CDR2 YFSETQ. The CDR3 nucleotides read TGCGCCAGCAGCTTGGGACTGGAATCCTACGAGCAGTACTTC. It encodes CASSLGLESYEQYF.

The chain recombines TRBV4-1 with TRBJ2-5, with TRBD1 matching 7 bases. Unmatched junction bases numbered 3, after V lost 8 bases and J lost 0 bases. The germline V gene has CDR1 MGHRA and CDR2 YSYEKL. CDR3 length: 13 amino acids. This CDR3 is CASAGGYQETQYF. The CDR3 bases are TGCGCCAGCGCAGGGGGATACCAAGAGACCCAGTACTTC.

J is TRBJ1-2 and V is TRBV5-3; D is uncertain. TRBV5-3 falls under the ORF class, with uncertain function. This CDR3 region has 12 residues. The V end was cut by 2 bases, the J end by 8 bases, with 10 bases between. For the CDR3, the DNA is TGTGCCAGAAGCTTTAGCAACTGGGGCTACACCTTC. Its protein product is CARSFSNWGYTF.

A few counts support this clone. This sequence joins TRBV4-3 and TRBJ2-7; 12 bases agree with TRBD2. The CDR3 consists of 16 residues. V trimming: 1 base; J trimming: 12 bases; junction bases outside the gene matches: 13. The germline V gene encodes CDR1 LGHNA and CDR2 YSLEER. The CDR3 spells CASSQGLAGGVGSLYF. CDR3 nucleotides: TGCGCCAGCAGCCAAGGGCTAGCGGGAGGGGTGGGGAGCCTGTACTTC.

The rearrangement uses TRBV9 and TRBJ2-1; possible D gene TRBD2, 5 bases. The length of the CDR3 is 14 residues. CDR1 is SGDLS, CDR2 YYNGEE, per germline. V was shortened by 4 bases and J by 4 bases, with 12 bases between the two germline ends. CDR3 loop: CASSPGLEYNEQFF. In nucleotides, the CDR3 is TGTGCCAGCAGCCCAGGACTTGAGTACAATGAGCAGTTCTTC.

About this clone: Sequence at one end of the junction differs from germline and may be a read error. The chain uses TRBV5-1 and TRBJ2-2, with 9 bases identical to TRBD2. The CDR3 sequence is 15 residues long. Germline CDR1 and CDR2: SGHRS and YFSETQ. The CDR3 loop is CASSLASGNTGGLFF. In DNA form, the CDR3 reads TGCGCCAGCAGCTTGGCTAGCGGGAACACCGGGGGGCTGTTTTTT.

The chain recombines TRBV7-8 with TRBJ1-5; a weak D match, TRBD1 (6 bases). Trimming left V 3 bases short and J 2 bases short, with 8 bases between. The CDR3 length is 14 residues. CDR1 is SGHVS and CDR2 is FQNEAQ in the germline V gene. The CDR3 protein is CASSLGAGNQPQHF. CDR3 DNA sequence: TGTGCCAGCAGCTTGGGGGCAGGCAATCAGCCCCAGCATTTT.

The V and J genes are TRBV30 and TRBJ1-5, with 9 bases that match TRBD1. The trim removed 1 base at V and 5 bases at J, leaving 6 bases unmatched. The CDR3 loop spans 15 amino acids. Per the germline V gene, CDR1 is GTSNPN and CDR2 is SVGIG (reference sequence). CDR3 nucleotide sequence: TGTGCCTGGAGTGCAGGGGACAGGGACCATCAGCCCCAGCATTTT. It specifies CAWSAGDRDHQPQHF.

This rearrangement joins TRBV27 to TRBJ2-7, with 7 bases aligning to TRBD2. The CDR3 spans 16 residues. The trim removed 2 bases at V and 0 bases at J, leaving 7 bases unmatched. Germline V gene data show CDR1 as MNHEY and CDR2 as SMNVEV (reference sequence). CDR3 region: CASSLGTSVASYEQYF. Here the CDR3 DNA reads TGTGCCAGCAGTTTAGGAACTAGCGTAGCCTCCTACGAGCAGTACTTC.

V is TRBV30 and J is TRBJ2-5, with TRBD2 identical over 9 bases. V was pared by 5 bases and J by 13 bases, with 11 bases of the junction left unmatched. Germline V gives CDR1 GTSNPN, CDR2 SVGIG (reference sequence). The CDR3 is 12 residues long. Here the CDR3 reads CAWARREGPRYF. The DNA for the CDR3 is TGTGCCTGGGCGCGGCGGGAGGGCCCCCGGTACTTC.

The rearrangement joins TRBV4-1 to TRBJ1-2; D is uncertain. Trimming removed 0 bases from V and 4 bases from J, with 15 bases in between. Germline V gene sequence: CDR1 MGHRA, CDR2 YSYEKL. The CDR3 contains 16 residues. Written as DNA, the CDR3 is TGCGCCAGCAGCCAAGATCCGGGGAATCAAGGCTATGGCTACACCTTC. This translates into CASSQDPGNQGYGYTF.